This T cell receptor beta chain originates from a study of blood T cell repertoires in COVID-19. Background on the study: Sites across the United States, Italy and Spain contributed samples from acute and convalescent COVID-19. PBMCs, B-cell-depleted T cells, or T cells provided the cDNA or gDNA that made up the material.

As processed by the authors: It was from reference gene primer amplification that nucleated cell counts were estimated. The table came from immunoSEQ multiplex PCR; TCRdb's copy has only in-frame clones and leaves some out. V and J calls and clone size are copied from that table; D and trimming were computed from the DNA. The sample consists of about 240,000 clones, approximately 86% of them appearing once. The germline V gene encodes CDR1 SGHTA and CDR2 FQGNSA. CDR3 length equals 15 residues. V dropped 5 bases and J dropped 5 bases, with 15 bases sitting between them. Specimen: peripheral blood. The genes are TRBV7-2 and TRBJ2-2; D possibly corresponds to TRBD2 (6 bases). This clonotype originated in a man aged 60-69 years who had recovered from COVID-19. This chain's CDR3 is CASSRGSRGTGELFF. The CDR3 DNA reads as TGTGCCAGCAGCCGGGGGAGTAGAGGGACCGGGGAGCTGTTTTTT.